These T cell receptor beta chains were read from a single sample in a study of cytomegalovirus exposure and HLA in healthy donors. Assay used: immunoSEQ multiplex PCR; TCRdb lists only in-frame clones, some missing. The table includes about 150,000 clones, 60% to 75% detected once. The sample consisted of PBMCs. These TCRs come from a man younger than 35 in good health and CMV-seronegative. Each CDR3 is given with its conserved first and last residue. Fields, in order: D gene, clone size, V gene, J gene, CDR3 DNA, CDR3 protein. D genes are given only for firm matches. Clone sizes are given selectively: once, few, many, or a class where the clone is expanded.

D: NA
size: NA
V: TRBV20-1
J: TRBJ1-5
DNA: TGCAGTGCTAGTCCCCTCCAGCCCCAGCATTTT
CDR3: CSASPLQPQHF

D: NA
size: NA
V: TRBV9
J: TRBJ2-1
DNA: TGTGCCAGCAGCCCCCGAAGGGAGACGAATGAGCAGTTCTTC
CDR3: CASSPRRETNEQFF

D: TRBD2
size: NA
V: TRBV5-4
J: TRBJ2-1
DNA: TGTGCCACCAAAAGAGCTAGCGGGGATGTCAATGAGCAGTTCTTC
CDR3: CATKRASGDVNEQFF

D: TRBD1
size: NA
V: TRBV18
J: TRBJ1-2
DNA: TGTGCCAGCTCCTCGACCCGACAGGGGCCAGGGTCTTATGGCTACACCTTC
CDR3: CASSSTRQGPGSYGYTF

D: TRBD2
size: once
V: TRBV19
J: TRBJ2-3
DNA: TGTGCCAGTAGTATCACCTTCGGAGCGGGGGGGGTCACAGATACGCAGTATTTT
CDR3: CASSITFGAGGVTDTQYF

D: NA
size: once
V: TRBV7-9
J: TRBJ1-4
DNA: TGTGCCAGCAGCCAGCGGGGAGCAACTAATGAAAAACTGTTTTTT
CDR3: CASSQRGATNEKLFF

D: NA
size: NA
V: TRBV7-9
J: TRBJ1-4
DNA: TGTTCCAGCAGCCTAGGACAGTGGTGGAATGAAAAACTGTTTTTT
CDR3: CSSSLGQWWNEKLFF

D: TRBD1
size: NA
V: TRBV28
J: TRBJ1-1
DNA: TGTGCCAGCATACTCCGCAGGGACAGTTTACGGGCTTTCTTT
CDR3: CASILRRDSLRAFF

D: TRBD2
size: NA
V: TRBV6-6
J: TRBJ2-1
DNA: TGTGCCAGCAGCTACAGAGCGGGGGGCACGAATGAGCAGTTCTTC
CDR3: CASSYRAGGTNEQFF

D: TRBD1
size: NA
V: TRBV6-5
J: TRBJ1-2
DNA: TGTGCCAGCAGTTACTCGAGGGACAGGGGTGGCTACACCTTC
CDR3: CASSYSRDRGGYTF

D: TRBD1
size: few
V: TRBV7-9
J: TRBJ1-4
DNA: TGTGCCAGCAGCCTGGGGACAGCTTATAATGAAAAACTGTTTTTT
CDR3: CASSLGTAYNEKLFF

D: NA
size: NA
V: TRBV5-1
J: TRBJ2-5
DNA: TGCGCCAGCAGCTTCGCAGGGAGGGAGACCCAGTACTTC
CDR3: CASSFAGRETQYF

D: TRBD1
size: NA
V: TRBV7-9
J: TRBJ2-3
DNA: TGTGCCAGCAGCGGGACAGGGGGTCCAGATACGCAGTATTTT
CDR3: CASSGTGGPDTQYF

D: TRBD1
size: NA
V: TRBV7-9
J: TRBJ2-6
DNA: TGTGCCAGCAGCCCGGGGACAGCCGGGGCCAACGTCCTGACTTTC
CDR3: CASSPGTAGANVLTF

D: NA
size: NA
V: TRBV10-1
J: TRBJ2-5
DNA: TGCGCCAGCAGTTACGGTGAGGGTCACCAAGAGACCCAGTACTTC
CDR3: CASSYGEGHQETQYF

D: NA
size: NA
V: TRBV9
J: TRBJ2-3
DNA: TGTGCCAGCAGCGTAGAACTCGCTAGCACAGATACGCAGTATTTT
CDR3: CASSVELASTDTQYF

D: NA
size: NA
V: TRBV19
J: TRBJ2-1
DNA: TGTGCCAGTAAGGCCAGGGTAACAATGGGTGAGCAGTTCTTC
CDR3: CASKARVTMGEQFF

D: TRBD1
size: NA
V: TRBV2
J: TRBJ1-5
DNA: TGTGCCAGCAGTGCCACCGGGACAGGGAAGAACAGCAATCAGCCCCAGCATTTT
CDR3: CASSATGTGKNSNQPQHF

D: NA
size: NA
V: TRBV19
J: TRBJ1-1
DNA: TGTGCCAGTAGTTCTTTGGTAGAGGACAAGAACACTGAAGCTTTCTTT
CDR3: CASSSLVEDKNTEAFF

D: TRBD1
size: NA
V: TRBV13
J: TRBJ2-7
DNA: TGTGCCAGCAGCTTAGGTGGACAGGGGGCTCCCTACGAGCAGTACTTC
CDR3: CASSLGGQGAPYEQYF

D: TRBD1
size: NA
V: TRBV27
J: TRBJ2-7
DNA: TGTGCCAGCAGTCAGGGGACAGGGGGATCCTACGAGCAGTACTTC
CDR3: CASSQGTGGSYEQYF

D: NA
size: NA
V: TRBV4-1
J: TRBJ1-1
DNA: TGCGCCAGCAGCCTCGGGGGTCTGGTAGTTGTTGAAGCTTTCTTT
CDR3: CASSLGGLVVVEAFF

D: TRBD1
size: NA
V: TRBV5-1
J: TRBJ1-1
DNA: TGCGCCAGCAGCCCTGGGACAGCGAACACTGAAGCTTTCTTT
CDR3: CASSPGTANTEAFF

D: TRBD1
size: NA
V: TRBV5-8
J: TRBJ2-5
DNA: TGTGCCAGCGGCTGGGACAGGGTTACGGAAGAGACCCAGTACTTC
CDR3: CASGWDRVTEETQYF

D: TRBD1
size: NA
V: TRBV7-2
J: TRBJ2-7
DNA: TGTGCCAGCACCACCGGGACAGTCTCCTACGAGCAGTACTTC
CDR3: CASTTGTVSYEQYF

D: NA
size: NA
V: TRBV28
J: TRBJ2-3
DNA: TGTGCCAGCAGTTTATACGGAGATACGCAGTATTTT
CDR3: CASSLYGDTQYF

D: NA
size: NA
V: TRBV5-6
J: TRBJ2-3
DNA: TGTGCCAGCAGCTTGTTTAGGACAGCTAGCACAGATACGCAGTATTTT
CDR3: CASSLFRTASTDTQYF

D: TRBD1
size: few
V: TRBV28
J: TRBJ1-4
DNA: TGTGCCAGTAGTCGGGGGATTTGGCGGGGACAGAATCATGGAAAACTGTTTTTT
CDR3: CASSRGIWRGQNHGKLFF

D: TRBD2
size: NA
V: TRBV6-1
J: TRBJ2-3
DNA: TGTGCCAGCAGTGAACGCGGCCTAGCGGGGGGGGATACGCAGTATTTT
CDR3: CASSERGLAGGDTQYF

D: NA
size: NA
V: TRBV6-1
J: TRBJ2-3
DNA: TGTGCCAGCAGGGCGGCCGACTCTAGCACAGATACGCAGTATTTT
CDR3: CASRAADSSTDTQYF

D: NA
size: few
V: TRBV19
J: TRBJ1-1
DNA: TGTGCCAGTAGTATTTCGGTTGACAATGAAGCTTTCTTT
CDR3: CASSISVDNEAFF

D: NA
size: NA
V: TRBV4-2
J: TRBJ2-3
DNA: TGTGCCAGCAGCCAACCAGGCGGACTTGGCACAGATACGCAGTATTTT
CDR3: CASSQPGGLGTDTQYF